This is a list of T cell receptor beta chains from one sample in a study of cytotoxic CD8 clonotypes in ibrutinib-treated CLL. Assay used: immunoSEQ multiplex PCR; TCRdb lists only in-frame clones, some missing. The sample holds 130,000 or so clones; 70% to 90% are singletons and the top ten take over 2%. This specimen consisted of PBMCs, obtained after 24 months of ibrutinib treatment. The receptors come from a human donor with chronic lymphocytic leukemia. The CDR3 runs from the conserved cysteine through the conserved F or W.

TRBJ1-4 TRBV7-9 CASSPLSGFGEKLFF
TRBJ1-4 TRBV9 CASSVGQANEKLFF
TRBJ2-4 TRBV7-3 CASSFSGGTQNIQYF
TRBJ2-7 TRBV27 CASSLGITYEQYF
TRBJ2-3 TRBV10-3 CAISDSHLHTDTQYF
TRBJ1-5 TRBV19 CASSGTGGSQPQHF
TRBJ1-2 TRBV7-2 CASSLDVGGRGYTF
TRBJ1-2 TRBV5-4 CASSLVQGNYGYTF
TRBJ1-2 TRBV30 CAWSSGRGNYGYTF
TRBJ2-7 TRBV6-5 CASSIANEQYF
TRBJ2-6 TRBV28 CASTITQFSGANVLTF
TRBJ1-5 TRBV28 CASRTGARWSNQPQHF
TRBJ2-5 TRBV5-1 CASRRGAGETQYF
TRBJ1-2 TRBV29-1 CSVGLSYGYTF
TRBJ1-1 TRBV2 CASSEVWVQDEAFF
TRBJ1-5 TRBV4-2 CASSHPGGVSQPQHF
TRBJ1-5 TRBV19 CAMARGGNQPQHF
TRBJ1-2 TRBV28 CASRPQGQGNYGYTF
TRBJ1-1 TRBV7-9 CASSGVTEAFF
TRBJ1-6 TRBV6-1 CASSAGGANPYSPLHF
TRBJ1-5 TRBV19 CASSIASVQPQHF
TRBJ2-5 TRBV7-6 CASSFLTAGGETQYF
TRBJ2-7 TRBV29-1 CSVEAGEEQYF
TRBJ1-6 TRBV5-4 CASSLEESPLHF
TRBJ1-1 TRBV11-2 CASSDGWLNTEAFF
TRBJ2-3 TRBV5-1 CATTDRITDTQYF
TRBJ2-2 TRBV9 CASSVEGGVTGELFF
TRBJ1-5 TRBV28 CASSLDQPQHF
TRBJ2-2 TRBV11-3 CASSSPWRGGNTGELFF
TRBJ1-5 TRBV28 CAGGSNQPQHF
TRBJ2-7 TRBV6-7 CASRPPVEGSGEQYF
TRBJ1-1 TRBV25-1 CASSEWGLFCTEAFF
TRBJ2-1 TRBV5-4 CARGSSISYNEQFF
TRBJ2-7 TRBV11-2 CASTAGRTPYEQYF
TRBJ2-2 TRBV11-2 CASSPLWGELFF
TRBJ2-1 TRBV7-3 CASSLVQGSEQFF
TRBJ2-2 TRBV7-9 CASSFSASGSAGELFF
TRBJ2-1 TRBV5-1 CASSLATSMSYNEQFF
TRBJ2-7 TRBV5-6 CASSSTSRARRQYF
TRBJ1-5 TRBV12-5 CASGFPTQPQHF
TRBJ1-2 TRBV27 CASSSPTASYGYTF
TRBJ2-7 TRBV2 CASTRAGVVYEQYF